These 10 T cell receptor beta chains were all obtained from the same sample, sequenced in a study of shared clonotypes between healthy human individuals. Some clones are missing from TCRdb's copy, which holds only in-frame ones; the method was immunoSEQ multiplex PCR. Counted here are 190,000 or so clones, just under 95% occurring once; the ten biggest clones make up about 0.067%. Material for sequencing was naive CD4+ T cells sorted from blood. Subset denoted: CD45RA+ positively selected. These receptors came from a woman between 25 and 40 years old in good health.

V usage is TRBV13 and J usage is TRBJ2-7, with 8 bases matching TRBD1. The CDR3 length is 14 residues. CDR1 is PRHDT and CDR2 is FYEKMQ in the germline V gene (reference sequence). With 5 bases clipped from V and 3 bases from J, the junction kept 6 bases outside the gene matches. The CDR3 nucleotides read TGTGCCAGCAGCCTTGGACAGGGTATCTACGAGCAGTACTTC. As protein: CASSLGQGIYEQYF.

The chain recombines TRBV5-1 with TRBJ1-3; 9 nucleotides match TRBD1. Germline trimming cut 1 base from V and 4 bases from J; bases unmatched to any gene: 3. Germline CDR1 reads SGHRS; CDR2 reads YFSETQ. This CDR3 contains 15 residues. DNA of the CDR3: TGCGCCAGCAGCTTGTGGACAGGGGTCGGAAACACCATATATTTT. This sequence encodes CASSLWTGVGNTIYF. The complete variable domain, with remaining parts taken from reference TRBV5-1 and TRBJ1-3, reads KAGVTQTPRYLIKTRGQQVTLSCSPISGHRSVSWYQQTPGQGLQFLFEYFSETQRNKGNFPGRFSGRQFSNSRSEMNVSTLELGDSALYLCASSLWTGVGNTIYFGEGSWLTVV.

The chain couples TRBV4-1 to TRBJ2-7; no definite D call. This CDR3 contains 14 residues. Trimming shortened V by 1 base and J by 1 base, and 8 bases separated the two germline ends. Germline-derived CDR1 and CDR2 are MGHRA and YSYEKL. In DNA form, the CDR3 reads TGCGCCAGCAGCCAAGTTGAATCGTCCTACGAGCAGTACTTC. Translating gives CASSQVESSYEQYF.

This clone was recorded only once. DNA of the CDR3: TGTGCCAGCAGCTTATTGGGGGGGAACACTGAAGCTTTCTTT. This codes for CASSLLGGNTEAFF. The genes are TRBV5-6 and TRBJ1-1, with a possible D match to TRBD1 (5 bases). The CDR3 is 14 residues long. Deletions cut 2 bases from V and 1 base from J, with 9 bases between. Germline-derived CDR1 and CDR2 are SGHDT and YYEEEE. The whole variable domain, filled in from reference TRBV5-6 and TRBJ1-1, reads DAGVTQSPTHLIKTRGQQVTLRCSPKSGHDTVSWYQQALGQGPQFIFQYYEEEERQRGNFPDRFSGHQFPNYSSELNVNALLLGDSALYLCASSLLGGNTEAFFGQGTRLTVV.

The chain uses TRBV2 and TRBJ2-7, with unresolved D. CDR3 length equals 14 residues. Trimming took 6 bases from V and 2 from J, leaving 14 bases between them. The germline V gene has CDR1 SNHLY and CDR2 FYNNEI. In nucleotides, the CDR3 is TGTGCCAGCAGAACGGCGGAAACTACCTACGAGCAGTACTTC. It specifies CASRTAETTYEQYF. Full variable domain (remainder filled in from reference TRBV2 and TRBJ2-7): EPEVTQTPSHQVTQMGQEVILRCVPISNHLYFYWYRQILGQKVEFLVSFYNNEISEKSEIFDDQFSVERPDGSNFTLKIRSTKLEDSAMYFCASRTAETTYEQYFGPGTRLTVT.

The V gene is TRBV28, the J gene TRBJ1-2; 9 positions agree with TRBD1. This CDR3 is built from 14 residues. V dropped 6 bases and J dropped 5; count of bases not matched to a gene: 7. Germline V lookup: CDR1 MDHEN, CDR2 SYDVKM. The CDR3 region is CASRSQGADYGYTF. The CDR3 bases are TGTGCCAGCAGGTCACAGGGGGCGGATTATGGCTACACCTTC.

The gene calls are TRBV20-1 and TRBJ2-1; no clear D gene. There are 11 residues in the CDR3. V lost 6 bases and J lost 12, with 15 bases in between. Looked up from germline, CDR1 is DFQATT and CDR2 is SNEGSKA (reference sequence). The CDR3 DNA follows: TGCAGTGCCCCCGGGCCCGGCGGGCAGTTCTTC. It translates to CSAPGPGGQFF.

This clone was counted only a few times. The rearrangement joins TRBV27 to TRBJ2-7, with TRBD1 identical over 12 bases. Germline CDR1 is MNHEY and CDR2 is SMNVEV (reference sequence). The CDR3 runs 13 residues. CDR3: CTPPGQGAYEQYF. CDR3 DNA: TGTACACCCCCGGGACAGGGGGCGTACGAGCAGTACTTC.

The chain links TRBV6-5 to TRBJ1-5; tentative D call: TRBD1 (5 bases). This CDR3 spans 16 amino acids. CDR1 and CDR2 from the germline V gene are MNHEY and SVGAGI. The germline V and J ends were trimmed by 2 bases and 2 bases, with 13 bases remaining between them. The chain's CDR3 is CASSYDSGVGNQPQHF. CDR3 DNA sequence: TGTGCCAGCAGTTACGACAGCGGGGTGGGCAATCAGCCCCAGCATTTT.

V gene TRBV5-4 combines with J gene TRBJ1-2; the D is unclear. V lost 6 bases and J lost 1, with 13 bases in between. Germline V gene data show CDR1 as SGHNT and CDR2 as YYREEE (reference sequence). The CDR3 has 14 residues. In DNA, the CDR3 is TGTGCCAGCACCAATCGGGCCCGTAACTATGGCTACACCTTC. Protein: CASTNRARNYGYTF.